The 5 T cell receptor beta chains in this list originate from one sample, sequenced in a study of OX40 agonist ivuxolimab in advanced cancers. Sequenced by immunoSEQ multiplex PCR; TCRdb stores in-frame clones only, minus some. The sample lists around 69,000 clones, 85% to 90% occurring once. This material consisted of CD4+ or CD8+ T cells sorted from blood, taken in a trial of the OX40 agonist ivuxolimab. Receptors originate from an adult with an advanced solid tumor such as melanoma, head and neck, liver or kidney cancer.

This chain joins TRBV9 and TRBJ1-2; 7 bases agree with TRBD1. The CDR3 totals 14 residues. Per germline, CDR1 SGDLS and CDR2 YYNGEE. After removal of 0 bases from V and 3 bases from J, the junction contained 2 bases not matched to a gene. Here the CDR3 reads CASSVGGGDYGYTF. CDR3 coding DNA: TGTGCCAGCAGCGTAGGAGGGGGCGACTATGGCTACACCTTC.

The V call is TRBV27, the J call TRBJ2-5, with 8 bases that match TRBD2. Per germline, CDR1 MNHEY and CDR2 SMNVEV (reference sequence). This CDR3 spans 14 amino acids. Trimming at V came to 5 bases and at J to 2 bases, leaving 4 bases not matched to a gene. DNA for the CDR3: TGTGCCAGCAGTCCAATAGCGGGACAAGAGACCCAGTACTTC. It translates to CASSPIAGQETQYF.

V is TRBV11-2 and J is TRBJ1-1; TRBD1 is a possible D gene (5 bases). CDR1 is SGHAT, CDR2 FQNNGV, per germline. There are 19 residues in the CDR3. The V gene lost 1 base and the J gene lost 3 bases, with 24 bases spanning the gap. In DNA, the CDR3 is TGTGCCAGCAGCTTAGCCCTAATACAGGAGGCATGGCCATACACTGAAGCTTTCTTT. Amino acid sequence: CASSLALIQEAWPYTEAFF.

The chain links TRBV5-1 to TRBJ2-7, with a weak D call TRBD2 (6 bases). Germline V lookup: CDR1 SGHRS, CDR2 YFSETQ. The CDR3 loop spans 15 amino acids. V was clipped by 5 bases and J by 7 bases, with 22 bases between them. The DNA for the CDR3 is TGCGCCAGCAGTTACGACCGAGGAGGGTTACGGGAGCAGTACTTC. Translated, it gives CASSYDRGGLREQYF.

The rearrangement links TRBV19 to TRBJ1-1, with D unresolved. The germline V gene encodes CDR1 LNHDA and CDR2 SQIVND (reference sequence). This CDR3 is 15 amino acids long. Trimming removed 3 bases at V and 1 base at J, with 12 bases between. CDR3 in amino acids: CASSMNEWANTEAFF. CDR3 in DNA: TGTGCCAGTAGTATGAATGAATGGGCGAACACTGAAGCTTTCTTT.